The source of this T cell receptor beta chain is a study of T-cell memory formation after mild COVID-19. Germline V CDR1 and CDR2: SGHTA, FQGNSA. This CDR3 spans 14 amino acids. The germline V and J ends were trimmed by 7 bases and 3 bases, with 15 bases remaining between them. A 5'RACE reaction primed in the constant segment made cDNA libraries of TCR alpha and TCR beta, and these carried sample barcodes and UMIs. TCRdb reprocessed the 5' RACE reads via MiXCR and lists one record per CDR3 protein. Altogether roughly 250,000 distinct CDR3 sequences are present, roughly 15% being singletons, with the ten largest covering 3.5% to 4%.

Sequenced material: PBMCs or a T cell subset sorted from them (not recorded which). The TCR originated in a man between 18 and 29 years old who had mild COVID-19 (a few samples of this study predate the infection). Cell type and time point are not known. The chain joins TRBV7-2 to TRBJ1-1; no definite D call. CDR3 in DNA: TGTGCCAGCACAAAGGCAGGAATCGACACTGAAGCTTTCTTT. Protein product: CASTKAGIDTEAFF.